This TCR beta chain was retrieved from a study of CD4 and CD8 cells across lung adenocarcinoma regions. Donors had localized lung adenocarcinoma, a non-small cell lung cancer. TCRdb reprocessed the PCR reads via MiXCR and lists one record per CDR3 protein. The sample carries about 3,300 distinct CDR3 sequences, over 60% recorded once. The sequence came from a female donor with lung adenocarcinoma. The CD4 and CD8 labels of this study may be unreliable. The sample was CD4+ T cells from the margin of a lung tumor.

CDR3 loop: CASSETAGPTDTQYF. The CDR3 bases are TGTGCCAGCAGTGAAACGGCAGGGCCCACAGATACGCAGTATTTT. This chain connects TRBV6-1 to TRBJ2-3; a possible D gene is TRBD1 (5 bases). The CDR3 length is 15 residues. V was trimmed by 2 bases and J by 2 bases, leaving 11 bases between them. Germline CDR1 and CDR2: MNHNS and SASEGT.